The next 15 T cell receptor beta chains were all read from a single sample in a study of blood T cell repertoires in COVID-19. Measured with immunoSEQ multiplex PCR; TCRdb has only the in-frame clones, and not every one. The sample yields some 180,000 clones, about four fifths seen once. The specimen was peripheral blood. These TCRs come from a man aged 60 to 69 with acute or convalescent COVID-19.

Concerning this clone: Given the absence of the conserved phenylalanine or tryptophan at the CDR3 end, a read error is likely. This chain connects TRBV30 to TRBJ1-2, with D maybe TRBD1 (5 bases). The CDR3 is 16 residues long. Germline lookup yields CDR1 GTSNPN and CDR2 SVGIG (reference sequence). Trimming took off 0 bases at V and 4 bases at J, with 18 bases between the two ends. CDR3 in DNA: TGTGCCTGGAGTGTATTTCGGACCGGGGGTAGCTATGGCTACACCGTC. Translated: CAWSVFRTGGSYGYTV.

This chain connects TRBV10-1 to TRBJ2-1, with 7 bases aligning to TRBD2. The CDR3 runs 15 residues. Germline V lookup: CDR1 WNHNN, CDR2 SYGVQD (reference sequence). The junction had 10 bases not matched to a gene; V was cut back by 5 bases and J by 6 bases. As DNA, the CDR3 is TGCGCCAGCAGTCCTATAATAGCGGGTGGCAATGAGCAGTTCTTC. This sequence encodes CASSPIIAGGNEQFF.

On this clone: One junction end disagrees with the germline gene, perhaps due to a read error. The rearrangement joins TRBV9 to TRBJ1-2; 8 bases line up with TRBD1. This CDR3 contains 13 residues. In germline, CDR1 is SGDLS, CDR2 YYNGEE. The CDR3 here is CASSVDGTGNPFF. The DNA of the CDR3 is TGTGCCAGCAGCGTAGATGGGACAGGAAACCCCTTCTTC.

J is TRBJ2-1 and V is TRBV30; 8 positions agree with TRBD2. The CDR3 length is 14 residues. V trimming: 4 bases; J trimming: 3 bases; junction bases outside the gene matches: 5. Germline values: CDR1 GTSNPN, CDR2 SVGIG (reference sequence). The CDR3: CAWKVAGGYNEQFF. Here the CDR3 DNA reads TGTGCCTGGAAAGTGGCGGGAGGCTACAATGAGCAGTTCTTC.

The rearrangement links TRBV2 to TRBJ2-3, with a weak D call TRBD1 (6 bases). This CDR3 spans 13 amino acids. Between the trimmed V and J ends, which lost 5 bases and 6 bases, there was a span of 12 bases. Per the germline V gene, CDR1 is SNHLY and CDR2 is FYNNEI. The CDR3 bases are TGTGCCAGCAGTTCCGACAGGTCCGATACGCAGTATTTT. It yields the protein CASSSDRSDTQYF.

About this clone itself: Additional DNA sequences in this sample encode the identical CDR3. V gene TRBV18 combines with J gene TRBJ1-1; D ambiguous. V lost 3 bases and J 0 bases, leaving 5 bases between the germline ends. Germline CDR1 is KGHSH and CDR2 is LQKENI. This CDR3 has 13 residues. CDR3 in amino acids: CASSPQVNTEAFF. The CDR3 DNA sequence: TGTGCCAGCTCACCTCAGGTGAACACTGAAGCTTTCTTT.

V is TRBV28 and J is TRBJ1-6; 10 positions match TRBD1. V lost 2 bases, J lost 4 bases, and 5 bases stayed unmatched. The CDR3 has 17 amino acids. The V gene's germline CDR1 is MDHEN and CDR2 SYDVKM. The CDR3 region is CASSLVGQGSYNSPLHF. As DNA, the CDR3 is TGTGCCAGCAGTTTAGTGGGACAGGGGAGTTATAATTCACCCCTCCACTTT.

This clone occurred a few times. The gene calls are TRBV3-1 (or the pseudogene TRBV3-2) and TRBJ1-5; no reliable D call. V lost 0 bases and J 2 bases, leaving 11 bases between the germline ends. CDR3 length: 16 residues. CDR1 LGHDT and CDR2 YNNKEL come from the germline V gene (reference sequence). The CDR3: CASSQDSGYGNQPQHF. CDR3 DNA: TGTGCCAGCAGCCAAGATTCCGGGTATGGCAATCAGCCCCAGCATTTT.

J is TRBJ2-1 and V is TRBV6-5; D might be TRBD2 (7 bases). The CDR3 covers 15 residues. With 3 bases removed from V and 8 bases from J, the gap between germline ends came to 17 bases. Germline-derived CDR1 and CDR2 are MNHEY and SVGAGI. CDR3 sequence reads: CASSYGGAREDEQFF. CDR3 nucleotide sequence: TGTGCCAGCAGTTATGGGGGGGCCCGGGAGGATGAGCAGTTCTTC.

V is TRBV6-6 and J is TRBJ1-2; possible D gene TRBD1, 6 bases. Germline V gene lookup returns CDR1 MNHNY and CDR2 SVGAGI (reference sequence). V lost 6 bases to trimming and J lost 4 bases, with 15 bases between them. The CDR3 extends over 14 amino acids. The CDR3 DNA reads TGTGCCAGCAGCCACAGGGATAGGAGCTATGGCTACACCTTC. Protein: CASSHRDRSYGYTF.

The chain carries TRBV7-3 and TRBJ2-1, with 14 bases lining up with TRBD2. The germline V gene has CDR1 SGHTA and CDR2 FQGTGA. J lost 4 bases, V lost 3 bases, and 2 bases had no gene match. The CDR3 is 16 amino acids. In DNA form, the CDR3 reads TGTGCCAGCAGCTTGGGACTAGCGGGAGTGTACAATGAGCAGTTCTTC. Protein sequence: CASSLGLAGVYNEQFF.

The chain couples TRBV10-1 to TRBJ2-3; a possible D gene is TRBD1 (5 bases). Germline V gene sequence: CDR1 WNHNN, CDR2 SYGVQD (reference sequence). Trimming cost V 7 bases and J 5 bases, with 13 bases left between them. The CDR3 loop spans 13 amino acids. CDR3: CASNKGQGDTQYF. Written as DNA, the CDR3 is TGCGCCAGCAACAAGGGCCAGGGAGATACGCAGTATTTT.

V is TRBV24-1 and J is TRBJ2-3; TRBD2 matches at 9 bases. CDR3 length: 18 residues. Germline V gene data show CDR1 as KGHDR and CDR2 as SFDVKD. V gave up 1 base and J gave up 4 bases; unmatched junction bases: 11. The CDR3 loop reads CATSDFRAGGPGPDTQYF. The CDR3 region has the DNA TGTGCCACCAGTGATTTTCGGGCGGGAGGGCCCGGCCCAGATACGCAGTATTTT.

The genes are TRBV19 and TRBJ2-1; a weak D match, TRBD1 (6 bases). V was cut by 3 bases and J by 5 bases, with 14 bases left in between. Germline CDR1 reads LNHDA; CDR2 reads SQIVND (reference sequence). The CDR3 is made up of 15 amino acids. In nucleotides, the CDR3 is TGTGCCAGTAGTATCGACCGGGACACTAACAATGAGCAGTTCTTC. Protein sequence: CASSIDRDTNNEQFF.

This chain uses TRBV7-8 with TRBJ1-5; unclear D gene. Looked up from germline, CDR1 is SGHVS and CDR2 is FQNEAQ. V dropped 0 bases and J dropped 8 bases, with 8 bases sitting between them. This CDR3 contains 13 residues. In nucleotides, the CDR3 is TGTGCCAGCAGCTTAGCGGAGGTGGAGCCCCAGCATTTT. This sequence encodes CASSLAEVEPQHF. The full variable domain, with the rest looked up from reference TRBV7-8 and TRBJ1-5, is GAGVSQSPRYKVAKRGQDVALRCDPISGHVSLFWYQQALGQGPEFLTYFQNEAQLDKSGLPSDRFFAERPEGSVSTLKIQRTQQEDSAVYLCASSLAEVEPQHFGDGTRLSIL.